Described below is a single T cell receptor beta chain sequence and its context. Its antigen remains unidentified. This sample was included in a study of shared clonotypes between healthy human individuals. Study-wide context: Donors had three CD4 naive, three CD4 memory, two CD8 naive and one CD8 memory plate apiece. Study-level results: Represented genetic and exposure-history diversity was restricted by having few donors.

The donors were adults (healthy and HIV-negative) with no recent acute infections or vaccinations. The repertoire was sequenced with immunoSEQ multiplex PCR; TCRdb's copy has only in-frame clones and lacks some. The table records about 670,000 clones, 55% to 75% of them present only once. The source of this sequence is a woman in her twenties or thirties in good health. Sequencing was carried out using memory CD4+ T cells sorted from blood. Regarding subset: CD45RA-negative fraction.

DNA for the CDR3: TGTGCCAGCAGTTACTCACAGGGGAGGAACACTGAAGCTTTCTTT. It yields the protein CASSYSQGRNTEAFF. This chain links TRBV6-5 with TRBJ1-1, with 7 positions matching TRBD1. This CDR3 is 15 amino acids long. With V trimmed by 0 bases and J by 1 base, 2 bases remained unmatched. Germline CDR1 and CDR2: MNHEY and SVGAGI.